The 2 T cell receptor beta chains listed next were all sequenced from one sample in a study of a mutant IDH1 vaccine in newly diagnosed glioma. Libraries were prepared by immunoSEQ multiplex PCR; TCRdb keeps only in-frame clonotypes and omits some of them. Of approximately 50,000 clones listed, around 78% are singletons. The time point was: week 35, safety follow-up. Each dose delivered 300 ug of mutant IDH1 20-mer peptide subcutaneously with imiquimod. No antigen is known for these receptors. The sequencing used PBMCs, collected from a glioma patient whose treatment included an IDH1 peptide vaccine. These receptors were collected from a man aged 40-50 years with glioma.

This chain links TRBV5-1 with TRBJ2-5; D not resolved. Germline loops: CDR1 SGHRS, CDR2 YFSETQ. The CDR3 runs to 13 residues. Trimming pared 2 bases from V and 0 bases from J, leaving 5 bases between. CDR3 sequence reads: CASSFEDQETQYF. CDR3 DNA: TGCGCCAGCAGCTTCGAGGACCAAGAGACCCAGTACTTC.

The rearrangement uses TRBV11-3 and TRBJ2-4; D uncertain. CDR3 length: 18 amino acids. Looked up from germline, CDR1 is SGHNT and CDR2 is YENEEA. V was shortened by 0 bases and J by 0 bases, with 15 bases between the two germline ends. CDR3 nucleotides: TGTGCCAGCAGCTTAGAGGGCCATAAGGGTCTAGCCAAAAACATTCAGTACTTC. Amino acids: CASSLEGHKGLAKNIQYF.